Presented here are 29 T cell receptor beta chains from one specimen sequenced in a study of regulatory T cells in long-lasting Graves disease. Sequencing libraries for TCR beta were prepared with iRepertoire HTBI primers and Arm-PCR of CDR3 regions. TCRdb processed the multiplex PCR reads anew with MiXCR; each CDR3 protein has one entry. Of roughly 500,000 distinct CDR3 sequences detected, roughly 20% appear once; the ten largest clones hold less than 9%. Regarding time point: persistent/refractory GD, antithyroid drugs over 5 years with positive TRAb. The TCR library was made from RNA extracted from PBMCs. Specimen: peripheral blood mononuclear cells (PBMCs), collected when the disease was refractory, from a patient treated with antithyroid drugs. These receptors came from a female donor with Graves disease.

The J gene is TRBJ2-7, the V gene TRBV4-2; the match to TRBD2 covers 7 bases. The CDR3 contains 14 residues. Trimming at V came to 4 bases and at J to 5 bases, leaving 8 bases not matched to a gene. CDR1 is LGHNA, CDR2 YNFKEQ, per germline. CDR3 sequence (DNA): TGTGCCAGCAGCCTTCGACCGGGGGGACACGAGCAGTACTTC. It translates to CASSLRPGGHEQYF.

This chain links TRBV9 with TRBJ2-7, with a tentative D call TRBD2 (7 bases). This CDR3 is built from 15 residues. Trimming cost V 0 bases and J 5 bases, with 15 bases left between them. The germline V gene encodes CDR1 SGDLS and CDR2 YYNGEE. The CDR3 spells CASSVGAGDRHEQYF. In nucleotides, the CDR3 is TGTGCCAGCAGCGTAGGTGCGGGAGACAGGCACGAGCAGTACTTC. The variable domain in full, with the rest retrieved from reference TRBV9 and TRBJ2-7, is DSGVTQTPKHLITATGQRVTLRCSPRSGDLSVYWYQQSLDQGLQFLIQYYNGEERAKGNILERFSAQQFPDLHSELNLSSLELGDSALYFCASSVGAGDRHEQYFGPGTRLTVT.

This clonotype was observed at least ten times. V is TRBV2 and J is TRBJ2-6; possible D gene TRBD1, 6 bases. V lost 6 bases and J 0 bases, leaving 9 bases between the germline ends. Germline CDR1 and CDR2: SNHLY and FYNNEI. The CDR3 spans 15 residues. The CDR3 sequence: CASSRDNSGANVLTF. DNA of the CDR3: TGTGCCAGCAGCCGGGACAACTCTGGGGCCAACGTCCTGACTTTC. The complete variable domain, with remaining parts taken from reference TRBV2 and TRBJ2-6, reads EPEVTQTPSHQVTQMGQEVILRCVPISNHLYFYWYRQILGQKVEFLVSFYNNEISEKSEIFDDQFSVERPDGSNFTLKIRSTKLEDSAMYFCASSRDNSGANVLTFGAGSRLTVL.

This clonotype was detected many times. The chain links TRBV28 to TRBJ2-7; 9 nucleotides line up with TRBD1. Germline CDR1 is MDHEN and CDR2 is SYDVKM. Germline trimming cut 6 bases from V and 5 bases from J; bases unmatched to any gene: 14. This CDR3 spans 16 amino acids. The CDR3 coding sequence is TGTGCCAGCAGCCCTACCGGGACAGGGTCTGTACACGAGCAGTACTTC. Amino acid sequence: CASSPTGTGSVHEQYF.

J is TRBJ1-1 and V is TRBV7-8; the D gene is possibly TRBD1 (6 bases). Germline V gene lookup returns CDR1 SGHVS and CDR2 FQNEAQ. The CDR3 is 15 residues long. V lost 3 bases and J lost 4, with 15 bases in between. CDR3 bases: TGTGCCAGCAGCTTGGGGGGGGCGGCCAGCACTGAAGCTTTCTTT. Translating it yields CASSLGGAASTEAFF.

The chain recombines TRBV6-2 or TRBV6-3 with TRBJ2-7; 7 bases align to TRBD2. Germline V lookup: CDR1 MNHEY, CDR2 SVGEGT. CDR3 size: 13 residues. The J segment lost 6 bases and the V segment lost 4 bases, leaving 6 bases of the junction unmatched. CDR3 in amino acids: CASSLGGLGEQYF. CDR3 DNA sequence: TGTGCCAGCAGTTTGGGAGGGTTGGGCGAGCAGTACTTC.

To note about this clonotype: Given a much more abundant clone one base away, this may be a read error. The J gene is TRBJ1-5, the V gene TRBV7-8, with 9 bases that match TRBD1. Trimming cost V 2 bases and J 4 bases; bases outside gene matches: 18. From germline, CDR1 is SGHVS and CDR2 FQNEAQ. The CDR3 extends over 20 amino acids. CDR3 sequence reads: CASSLQGWDRVKLGNQPQHF. CDR3 coding DNA: TGTGCCAGCAGCTTACAAGGCTGGGACAGGGTGAAACTTGGAAATCAGCCCCAGCATTTT. The full variable domain, its missing parts supplied by reference TRBV7-8 and TRBJ1-5, is GAGVSQSPRYKVAKRGQDVALRCDPISGHVSLFWYQQALGQGPEFLTYFQNEAQLDKSGLPSDRFFAERPEGSVSTLKIQRTQQEDSAVYLCASSLQGWDRVKLGNQPQHFGDGTRLSIL.

V gene TRBV29-1 combines with J gene TRBJ1-2; D is uncertain. V lost 1 base and J lost 3, with 12 bases in between. The CDR3 covers 14 residues. Germline V gene sequence: CDR1 SQVTM, CDR2 ANQGSEA. The CDR3 bases are TGCAGCGTTGAAGGTAACGGGGTCGACTATGGCTACACCTTC. Translating gives CSVEGNGVDYGYTF. The whole variable domain, filled in from reference TRBV29-1 and TRBJ1-2, reads SAVISQKPSRDICQRGTSLTIQCQVDSQVTMMFWYRQQPGQSLTLIATANQGSEATYESGFVIDKFPISRPNLTFSTLTVSNMSPEDSSIYLCSVEGNGVDYGYTFGSGTRLTVV.

The chain is built from TRBV5-1 and TRBJ2-7; a possible D gene is TRBD1 (6 bases). The CDR3 consists of 12 residues. V was clipped by 6 bases and J by 4 bases, with 11 bases between them. Looked up from germline, CDR1 is SGHRS and CDR2 is YFSETQ. The chain's CDR3 is CASTDRPYEQYF. The DNA for the CDR3 is TGCGCCAGCACCGACAGGCCATACGAGCAGTACTTC.

This clonotype was picked up a small number of times. This chain uses TRBV30 with TRBJ1-4; the D is unclear. V lost 0 bases and J lost 4, with 12 bases in between. Germline V gives CDR1 GTSNPN, CDR2 SVGIG (reference sequence). The CDR3 length is 15 residues. The CDR3 DNA reads TGTGCCTGGAGTGTAGGTCCCGCGGATAATGAAAAACTGTTTTTT. Translated: CAWSVGPADNEKLFF.

This clonotype was picked up a small number of times. This chain links TRBV20-1 with TRBJ1-6, with D possibly TRBD1 on 6 matching bases. This CDR3 is 15 amino acids long. Germline assignment: CDR1 DFQATT and CDR2 SNEGSKA (reference sequence). V was trimmed by 1 base and J by 6 bases, leaving 13 bases between them. The CDR3 reads CSARAGEMSNSPLHF. The CDR3 DNA is TGCAGTGCTAGAGCAGGGGAGATGAGTAATTCACCCCTCCACTTT.

This clonotype was seen only a few times. The chain uses TRBV10-3 and TRBJ1-3; TRBD1 is a possible D gene (5 bases). From germline, CDR1 is ENHRY and CDR2 SYGVKD. The CDR3 length is 15 residues. The V end was cut by 0 bases, the J end by 2 bases, with 8 bases between. CDR3 nucleotide sequence: TGTGCCATCAGTGAGTCGGGGGGAGCTGGAAACACCATATATTTT. Amino acid sequence: CAISESGGAGNTIYF.

In its sample, this clonotype was seen many times. Here the CDR3 DNA reads TGCAGCGCTACTAGCGCCCGAGGAGAGACCCAGTACTTC. Translating gives CSATSARGETQYF. V usage is TRBV29-1 and J usage is TRBJ2-5; 7 bases are shared with TRBD2. This CDR3 is 13 amino acids long. Germline values: CDR1 SQVTM, CDR2 ANQGSEA. J gave up 4 bases and V 7 bases, and 9 bases lay outside the gene matches.

The sample holds many counts of this clonotype. This rearrangement joins TRBV30 to TRBJ1-1; D remains ambiguous. Trimming stripped 8 bases from V and 3 bases from J, with 10 bases between. Per the germline V gene, CDR1 is GTSNPN and CDR2 is SVGIG (reference sequence). The CDR3 contains 11 residues. The DNA for the CDR3 is TGTGCCGGAACGTGGTACACTGAAGCTTTCTTT. Translation gives CAGTWYTEAFF.

The sample holds a few counts of this clonotype. The chain is built from TRBV24-1 and TRBJ2-3; D unclear. Looked up from germline, CDR1 is KGHDR and CDR2 is SFDVKD. The CDR3 is 14 amino acids. V gave up 3 bases and J gave up 4 bases, with 10 bases separating them. The CDR3 region has the DNA TGTGCCACCAGTGATCCCCCGTCTGCAGATACGCAGTATTTT. As protein: CATSDPPSADTQYF.

This clonotype was seen at least ten times. The CDR3 coding sequence is TGTGCCAGCAGTAAAGGATCTGGGGGGTTTAGCTATGGCTACACCTTC. Translating gives CASSKGSGGFSYGYTF. The V call is TRBV27, the J call TRBJ1-2, with a tentative D call TRBD1 (5 bases). V dropped 5 bases and J dropped 4 bases, with 20 bases sitting between them. Germline V gives CDR1 MNHEY, CDR2 SMNVEV (reference sequence). This CDR3 comprises 16 residues.

V gene TRBV16 combines with J gene TRBJ1-6; D ambiguous. Trimming removed 2 bases at V and 10 bases at J, with 9 bases between. The CDR3 is 13 residues long. Germline V gene sequence: CDR1 KGHSY, CDR2 FQNENV. The CDR3 sequence is CASSQRLESPLHF. DNA for the CDR3: TGTGCCAGCAGCCAACGGCTGGAGTCACCCCTCCACTTT.

The rearrangement links TRBV19 to TRBJ2-7, with D perhaps matching TRBD1 or TRBD2 (5 bases each). Germline lookup yields CDR1 LNHDA and CDR2 SQIVND (reference sequence). The V end was cut by 7 bases, the J end by 7 bases, with 14 bases between. The CDR3 runs to 12 residues. CDR3 bases: TGTGCCAGTATTGGGACCGGCGTGGAGCAGTACTTC. Residues: CASIGTGVEQYF.

Details on this clonotype: A read error may be the cause here, since a much bigger clone is one base away. The genes are TRBV3-1 and TRBJ1-5; D may be TRBD1 (5 bases). The CDR3 sequence is 16 residues long. The germline gives CDR1 LGHDT, CDR2 YNNKEL (reference sequence). V was cut by 5 bases and J by 3 bases, with 17 bases left in between. In DNA, the CDR3 is TGTGCCAGCAGCTTAACGCAGGGTTTGGACAATCAGCCCCAGCATTTT. Translation: CASSLTQGLDNQPQHF.

This clonotype showed up many times. This CDR3 reads CSVVGGNTGELFF. The CDR3 nucleotides read TGCAGCGTTGTCGGGGGCAACACCGGGGAGCTGTTTTTT. This rearrangement joins TRBV29-1 to TRBJ2-2; either TRBD1 or TRBD2 may fit D (6 bases each). The CDR3 spans 13 residues. Germline-derived CDR1 and CDR2 are SQVTM and ANQGSEA. The V gene lost 4 bases and the J gene lost 2 bases, with 8 bases spanning the gap.

This clonotype has only a few counts. The J gene is TRBJ1-2, the V gene TRBV6-2 or TRBV6-3; 10 bases are shared with TRBD1. The CDR3 totals 13 residues. From germline, CDR1 is MNHEY and CDR2 SVGEGT. Trimming at V came to 7 bases and at J to 8 bases, leaving 7 bases not matched to a gene. The CDR3 DNA reads as TGTGCCAGCATAGACAGGGGGCTGGGAGGCTACACCTTC. Translated, it gives CASIDRGLGGYTF.

This chain connects TRBV10-3 to TRBJ1-1; unclear D gene. Germline assignment: CDR1 ENHRY and CDR2 SYGVKD. The CDR3 contains 14 residues. Trimming removed 3 bases at V and 4 bases at J, with 12 bases between. CDR3 nucleotide sequence: TGTGCCATCAGTGAATCCTTGCTGAGCACTGAAGCTTTCTTT. The encoded protein is CAISESLLSTEAFF.

This clonotype was seen a few times. The chain employs TRBV12-3 or TRBV12-4 and TRBJ2-2; D is unclear. This CDR3 is built from 16 residues. V dropped 5 bases and J dropped 4 bases, with 17 bases sitting between them. CDR3 in DNA: TGTGCCAGCAGTCCATGGAGCGCTTTCGGCACCGGGGAGCTGTTTTTT. The encoded protein is CASSPWSAFGTGELFF.

This clonotype was observed many times. This sequence joins TRBV6-2 or TRBV6-3 and TRBJ2-7; D remains unclear. The CDR3 length is 14 residues. Germline V lookup: CDR1 MNHEY, CDR2 SVGEGT. Trimming removed 2 bases from V and 4 bases from J, with 12 bases in between. CDR3 coding DNA: TGTGCCAGCAGTTACGATGCAGGACCGTACGAGCAGTACTTC. This translates into CASSYDAGPYEQYF.

Ten or more counts support this clonotype. The chain has TRBV29-1 and TRBJ1-5; D unclear. Trimming left V 0 bases short and J 9 bases short, with 12 bases between. The CDR3 is 13 amino acids. The V gene's germline CDR1 is SQVTM and CDR2 ANQGSEA. The CDR3 loop is CSVEENGIPPQHF. CDR3 DNA: TGCAGCGTTGAAGAGAATGGGATTCCGCCCCAGCATTTT.

This clonotype was seen ten or more times. This chain connects TRBV28 to TRBJ2-7, with 10 bases fitting TRBD2. Germline assignment: CDR1 MDHEN and CDR2 SYDVKM. Unmatched junction bases numbered 8, after V lost 8 bases and J lost 4 bases. The CDR3 is 14 amino acids. The CDR3 DNA sequence: TGTGCCAGCCACCCGACGGGACTAGCGTACGAGCAGTACTTC. Translating it yields CASHPTGLAYEQYF.

This clonotype came up many times. The chain links TRBV29-1 to TRBJ1-1; no clear D. V gave up 2 bases and J gave up 1 base, with 8 bases separating them. CDR1 SQVTM and CDR2 ANQGSEA come from the germline V gene. The CDR3 has 13 amino acids. Here the CDR3 DNA reads TGCAGCGTTGAAATTAGGGCGAACACTGAAGCTTTCTTT. Its protein is CSVEIRANTEAFF.

This clonotype was detected only a few times. The chain uses TRBV19 and TRBJ1-1, with D tentatively TRBD1 (5 bases). Germline lookup yields CDR1 LNHDA and CDR2 SQIVND (reference sequence). The germline V and J ends were trimmed by 10 bases and 6 bases, with 18 bases remaining between them. This CDR3 is built from 13 residues. The CDR3 DNA follows: TGTGCCATCGGGAAGGGTTTGGGGGCTGAAGCTTTCTTT. Amino acid sequence: CAIGKGLGAEAFF.

The sample holds one count of this clonotype. The gene calls are TRBV11-2 and TRBJ2-3, with TRBD1 matching 7 bases. V lost 2 bases, J lost 3 bases, and 8 bases stayed unmatched. The CDR3 loop spans 16 amino acids. Germline V gene lookup returns CDR1 SGHAT and CDR2 FQNNGV. CDR3 nucleotides: TGTGCCAGCAGCTTACACGACAGGGAATTGACAGATACGCAGTATTTT. Protein product: CASSLHDRELTDTQYF.